Included here is one TCR beta chain sequence, with context. Germline V gene sequence: CDR1 SGDLS, CDR2 YYNGEE. This CDR3 is built from 16 residues. V was clipped by 0 bases and J by 6 bases; unmatched bases: 8. Only in-frame clones appear in the TCRdb table, and some are missing; sequencing was by immunoSEQ multiplex PCR. This repertoire shows 200,000 to 250,000 clones, approximately 90% found once; its top ten account for 2.1%. The record originates from a study of blood T cell repertoires in COVID-19. Across the whole study: Donors in the United States, Italy and Spain gave samples during acute or convalescent COVID-19. Nucleic acid was either cDNA or gDNA, and it came from T cells, B-cell-depleted T cells, or PBMCs.

This clonotype originated in a woman in her 40s who had recovered from COVID-19. Sequenced input: peripheral blood. The chain links TRBV9 to TRBJ2-1; 8 nucleotides align to TRBD1. CDR3 coding DNA: TGTGCCAGCAGCGTAGAATTCGGGACAGGCGGCAATGAGCAGTTCTTC. It translates to CASSVEFGTGGNEQFF.